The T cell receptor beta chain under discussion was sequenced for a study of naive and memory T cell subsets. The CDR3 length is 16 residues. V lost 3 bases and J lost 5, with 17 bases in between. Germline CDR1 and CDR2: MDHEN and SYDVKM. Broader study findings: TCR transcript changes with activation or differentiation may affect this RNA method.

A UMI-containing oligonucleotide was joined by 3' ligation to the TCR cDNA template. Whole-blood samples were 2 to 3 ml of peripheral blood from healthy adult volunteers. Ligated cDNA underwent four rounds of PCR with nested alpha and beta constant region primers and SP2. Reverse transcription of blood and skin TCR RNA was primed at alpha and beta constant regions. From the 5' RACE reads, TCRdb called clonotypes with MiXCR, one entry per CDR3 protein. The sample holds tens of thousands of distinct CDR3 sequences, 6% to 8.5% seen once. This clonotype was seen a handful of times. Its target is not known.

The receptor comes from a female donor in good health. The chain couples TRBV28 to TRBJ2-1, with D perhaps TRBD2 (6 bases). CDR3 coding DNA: TGTGCCAGCAGTTTTTATTTGGAGGGAATTGACAATGAGCAGTTCTTC. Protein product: CASSFYLEGIDNEQFF. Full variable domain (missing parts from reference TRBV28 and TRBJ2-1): DVKVTQSSRYLVKRTGEKVFLECVQDMDHENMFWYRQDPGLGLRLIYFSYDVKMKEKGDIPEGYSVSREKKERFSLILESASTNQTSMYLCASSFYLEGIDNEQFFGPGTRLTVL.